One and the same sample provided the 26 T cell receptor beta chains below, sequenced in a study of PD-1 blockade in classical Hodgkin lymphoma. Using immunoSEQ multiplex PCR, the repertoire was profiled, and TCRdb retains in-frame clones only, with some absent. Among about 20,000 clones listed, roughly 82% were seen once. The time point: cycle 4 day 1 (C4D1), after five to seven weeks of nivolumab. Brentuximab vedotin exposure varied, and every patient relapsed after autologous stem cell transplantation. The investigators isolated CD8+ T cells from thawed PBMCs using magnetic negative selection. Sequencing used CD8+ T cells from blood, obtained before the fourth cycle of nivolumab. Every receptor here comes from a human donor with classical Hodgkin lymphoma.

This chain links TRBV9 with TRBJ1-1; the D is unclear. The ends were cut back, 0 bases at V and 11 bases at J, with 11 bases in the middle. This CDR3 contains 12 residues. Looked up from germline, CDR1 is SGDLS and CDR2 is YYNGEE. For the CDR3, the DNA is TGTGCCAGCAGCGTAGAGGGCAGGCGGGCTTTCTTT. Translated: CASSVEGRRAFF.

The V call is TRBV28, the J call TRBJ2-5; 9 nucleotides line up with TRBD2. V lost 5 bases to trimming and J lost 5 bases; unmatched junction nucleotides: 9. This CDR3 is built from 15 residues. Germline V CDR1 and CDR2: MDHEN, SYDVKM. CDR3 nucleotides: TGTGCCAGCAGTCGTGGCGCTAGCGGGGCCGAGACCCAGTACTTC. Translating it yields CASSRGASGAETQYF.

This clone has only one observation. In DNA, the CDR3 is TGTGCCAGTAGCGCGGGACACGGGGCGGAAAAACTGTTTTTT. Amino acid sequence: CASSAGHGAEKLFF. The chain combines TRBV19 with TRBJ1-4, with D perhaps TRBD1 (6 bases). There are 14 residues in the CDR3. Trimming shortened V by 6 bases and J by 8 bases, and 16 bases separated the two germline ends. Germline V gives CDR1 LNHDA, CDR2 SQIVND (reference sequence).

The chain links TRBV11-3 to TRBJ2-5, with TRBD1 matching over 7 bases. Germline V CDR1 and CDR2: SGHNT, YENEEA. The CDR3 runs to 11 residues. Trimming at V came to 4 bases and at J to 11 bases, leaving 4 bases not matched to a gene. CDR3 sequence reads: CASSSTGEQYF. The DNA of the CDR3 is TGTGCCAGCAGCTCCACAGGGGAGCAGTACTTC.

This rearrangement joins TRBV7-9 to TRBJ2-7; D may match TRBD1 or TRBD2 (6 bases each). V gave up 5 bases and J gave up 1 base, with 21 bases separating them. The CDR3 has 17 amino acids. Germline assignment: CDR1 SEHNR and CDR2 FQNEAQ (reference sequence). The DNA for the CDR3 is TGTGCCAGCAGCCCAAAGGGGGGTGTGGGAGGTTCCTACGAGCAGTACTTC. Translated, it gives CASSPKGGVGGSYEQYF.

V gene TRBV11-2 combines with J gene TRBJ2-7, with 9 positions matching TRBD2. In germline, CDR1 is SGHAT, CDR2 FQNNGV. V trimming: 7 bases; J trimming: 3 bases; junction bases outside the gene matches: 13. The CDR3 has 16 residues. CDR3 residues: CASTTPLDSGSYEQYF. Here the CDR3 DNA reads TGTGCCAGCACCACTCCGTTGGATAGCGGGAGCTACGAGCAGTACTTC.

The chain combines TRBV19 with TRBJ1-6; D not resolved. Germline V gene lookup returns CDR1 LNHDA and CDR2 SQIVND (reference sequence). Trimming stripped 6 bases from V and 2 bases from J, with 20 bases between. The CDR3 consists of 18 residues. Here the CDR3 DNA reads TGTGCCAGTAGGAGCTACCCGGCAGAGCTTCCCTATAATTCACCCCTCCACTTT. Encoded protein: CASRSYPAELPYNSPLHF.

The chain links TRBV2 to TRBJ1-2; no clear D. Germline V gene data show CDR1 as SNHLY and CDR2 as FYNNEI. The CDR3 consists of 16 residues. With 6 bases removed from V and 5 bases from J, the gap between germline ends came to 22 bases. The CDR3 reads CASSLDPPPPFYGYTF. The DNA for the CDR3 is TGTGCCAGCAGCCTAGACCCCCCCCCGCCCTTTTATGGCTACACCTTC.

The V gene is TRBV7-9, the J gene TRBJ1-1; 8 bases fit TRBD1. Trimming cost V 1 base and J 0 bases; bases outside gene matches: 7. The germline V gene encodes CDR1 SEHNR and CDR2 FQNEAQ (reference sequence). This CDR3 has 17 amino acids. CDR3 protein: CASSLVGNRGVNTEAFF. The CDR3 region has the DNA TGTGCCAGCAGCTTAGTGGGTAACAGGGGGGTGAACACTGAAGCTTTCTTT.

The rearrangement uses TRBV6-5 and TRBJ2-1; 8 bases line up with TRBD2. Germline CDR1 reads MNHEY; CDR2 reads SVGAGI. Trimming at V came to 6 bases and at J to 7 bases, leaving 5 bases not matched to a gene. The CDR3 has 13 amino acids. This CDR3 is CASRRLAKNEQFF. CDR3 bases: TGTGCCAGCAGGCGACTAGCGAAAAATGAGCAGTTCTTC.

V usage is TRBV2 and J usage is TRBJ1-1; perhaps TRBD1 as D (6 bases). This CDR3 is built from 14 residues. With 6 bases removed from V and 5 bases from J, the gap between germline ends came to 16 bases. CDR1 and CDR2 from the germline V gene are SNHLY and FYNNEI. This chain's CDR3 is CASRRGGRVTEAFF. Written as DNA, the CDR3 is TGTGCCAGCAGGAGGGGGGGAAGGGTGACTGAAGCTTTCTTT.

The gene calls are TRBV19 and TRBJ1-6, with no clear D. Trimming left V 6 bases short and J 4 bases short, with 16 bases between. This CDR3 is 16 amino acids long. Germline V gene data show CDR1 as LNHDA and CDR2 as SQIVND (reference sequence). In DNA, the CDR3 is TGTGCCAGTAGCCGGTCGGTGGTCGGTTATAATTCACCCCTCCACTTT. This codes for CASSRSVVGYNSPLHF.

This clone was picked up a small number of times. For the CDR3, the DNA is TGCGCCAGCCAAGGAACAGGCGGAACCTACGAGCAGTACTTC. Protein product: CASQGTGGTYEQYF. This chain joins TRBV4-1 and TRBJ2-7, with D perhaps matching TRBD1 (5 bases). Germline V gene lookup returns CDR1 MGHRA and CDR2 YSYEKL. The CDR3 contains 14 residues. Trimming removed 8 bases at V and 2 bases at J, with 16 bases between.

The chain has TRBV19 and TRBJ2-7; 9 bases are a match to TRBD1. The V gene end was trimmed by 5 bases and the J gene end by 6 bases; junction bases not matched to a gene: 8. The CDR3 sequence is 14 residues long. Germline V lookup: CDR1 LNHDA, CDR2 SQIVND (reference sequence). The CDR3 region is CASSPGQGLGEQYF. CDR3 nucleotide sequence: TGTGCCAGTAGTCCGGGACAGGGTTTGGGCGAGCAGTACTTC.

This rearrangement joins TRBV13 to TRBJ2-2; no firm D call. Germline lookup yields CDR1 PRHDT and CDR2 FYEKMQ (reference sequence). The V gene lost 5 bases and the J gene lost 4 bases, with 8 bases spanning the gap. There are 13 residues in the CDR3. CDR3 nucleotide sequence: TGTGCCAGCAGCCAATCAAGCACCGGGGAGCTGTTTTTT. It codes for CASSQSSTGELFF.

The V gene is TRBV25-1, the J gene TRBJ2-7, with 7 bases identical to TRBD1. V shed 2 bases and J 3 bases; nucleotides not matched to a gene: 4. Germline V gene sequence: CDR1 MGHDK, CDR2 SYGVNS. This CDR3 is 14 amino acids long. CDR3 bases: TGTGCCAGCAGTGAAAGGGGGACAGTCTACGAGCAGTACTTC. Translation: CASSERGTVYEQYF.

The rearrangement uses TRBV9 and TRBJ2-7; possible D gene TRBD1, 6 bases. Trimming removed 0 bases at V and 0 bases at J, with 7 bases between. Per the germline V gene, CDR1 is SGDLS and CDR2 is YYNGEE. This CDR3 contains 14 residues. CDR3 coding DNA: TGTGCCAGCAGCGTAGAGGGGGACTCCTACGAGCAGTACTTC. Translating it yields CASSVEGDSYEQYF.

J is TRBJ2-3 and V is TRBV9; D ambiguous. CDR1 is SGDLS and CDR2 is YYNGEE in the germline V gene. The V end lost 0 bases, the J end lost 6 bases, and 14 bases lay between the germline ends. This CDR3 has 15 amino acids. CDR3 protein: CASSVVGIPWDTQYF. In nucleotides, the CDR3 is TGTGCCAGCAGCGTAGTGGGTATCCCCTGGGATACGCAGTATTTT. Together with reference TRBV9 and TRBJ2-3, the CDR3 gives the full variable domain: DSGVTQTPKHLITATGQRVTLRCSPRSGDLSVYWYQQSLDQGLQFLIQYYNGEERAKGNILERFSAQQFPDLHSELNLSSLELGDSALYFCASSVVGIPWDTQYFGPGTRLTVL.

The chain uses TRBV11-2 and TRBJ2-5, with D perhaps TRBD1 or TRBD2 (5 bases each). CDR1 and CDR2 (germline): SGHAT, FQNNGV. V was clipped by 8 bases and J by 2 bases, with 12 bases between them. There are 13 residues in the CDR3. In DNA form, the CDR3 reads TGTGCCAGCGAGGGGTTGGGGCAAGAGACCCAGTACTTC. Amino acid sequence: CASEGLGQETQYF.

The chain is built from TRBV30 and TRBJ2-5, with 8 bases aligning to TRBD2. Per the germline V gene, CDR1 is GTSNPN and CDR2 is SVGIG (reference sequence). The CDR3 is made up of 12 amino acids. V lost 4 bases to trimming and J lost 3 bases; unmatched junction nucleotides: 1. The CDR3 DNA sequence: TGTGCCTGGAAAGCGGGAGAAGAGACCCAGTACTTC. This translates into CAWKAGEETQYF.

This clone was seen only once. V gene TRBV15 combines with J gene TRBJ2-3; weak D call: TRBD2 (6 bases). The germline V gene encodes CDR1 LNHNV and CDR2 YYDKDF (reference sequence). V gave up 1 base and J gave up 5 bases, with 16 bases separating them. This CDR3 has 16 residues. CDR3 protein: CATSRGLGVTEDTQYF. Here the CDR3 DNA reads TGTGCCACCAGCAGAGGACTAGGAGTAACGGAAGATACGCAGTATTTT.

DNA for the CDR3: TGCGCCAGCAGCTTGTCCACCCGGGGCTCCTACGAGCAGTACTTC. It translates to CASSLSTRGSYEQYF. The J gene is TRBJ2-7, the V gene TRBV5-1; D may be TRBD2 (5 bases). V gave up 1 base and J gave up 0 bases, with 11 bases separating them. This CDR3 has 15 amino acids. Germline V gives CDR1 SGHRS, CDR2 YFSETQ.

The gene calls are TRBV7-9 and TRBJ2-1, with 10 bases that match TRBD2. Germline CDR1 reads SEHNR; CDR2 reads FQNEAQ (reference sequence). This CDR3 is built from 14 residues. The junction had 6 bases not matched to a gene; V was cut back by 3 bases and J by 10 bases. The CDR3 protein is CASSFTSGAYEQFF. The CDR3 DNA reads as TGTGCCAGCAGCTTTACTAGCGGGGCTTACGAGCAGTTCTTC.

The CDR3 is CASSAGSSTDTQYF. CDR3 nucleotide sequence: TGTGCCAGCAGTGCAGGGAGCAGCACAGATACGCAGTATTTT. This chain links TRBV2 with TRBJ2-3, with D perhaps TRBD1 or TRBD2 (5 bases each). This CDR3 has 14 residues. Germline V CDR1 and CDR2: SNHLY, FYNNEI. The V and J ends lost 4 bases and 0 bases respectively, with 8 bases between them.

This chain joins TRBV6-1 and TRBJ2-7; weak D call: TRBD1 (5 bases). V was clipped by 1 base and J by 3 bases, with 10 bases between them. The CDR3 is made up of 14 amino acids. Germline CDR1 MNHNS, CDR2 SASEGT. DNA of the CDR3: TGTGCCAGCAGTGAAGGCCAGGGTGGCTACGAGCAGTACTTC. Its protein is CASSEGQGGYEQYF.

V is TRBV28 and J is TRBJ1-2; D gene ambiguous. The CDR3 consists of 10 residues. V gave up 3 bases and J gave up 6 bases, with 2 bases separating them. Germline-derived CDR1 and CDR2 are MDHEN and SYDVKM. CDR3 nucleotides: TGTGCCAGCAGTTTTAATGGCTACACCTTC. The encoded protein is CASSFNGYTF.